The 16 T cell receptor beta chains reported below all come from one sample, sequenced in a study of blood T cell repertoires in COVID-19 (dated by TCRdb to about 2020). Library prep was done by the immunoSEQ multiplex PCR assay. TCRdb took this table from immuneACCESS and kept in-frame rearrangements with V and J called. Such tables lack part of the clones; where checked against another copy, unresolved V genes explain under half of the gap, and the rest is unexplained. Counted in this sample were approximately 140,000 clones; about 88% of them appeared once. The ten largest clones capture about 10% of the sample. The sequenced sample was peripheral blood. These TCRs come from a man aged 45 to 65 with active or convalescent COVID-19.

The rearrangement joins TRBV7-9 to TRBJ2-2; perhaps TRBD2 as D (5 bases). Germline CDR1 and CDR2: SEHNR and FQNEAQ (reference sequence). Trimming cost V 2 bases and J 7 bases, with 17 bases left between them. The CDR3 is made up of 16 amino acids. CDR3 residues: CASSLSEAASGGELFF. CDR3 sequence (DNA): TGTGCCAGCAGCTTATCGGAAGCGGCGTCCGGCGGGGAGCTGTTTTTT.

The chain joins TRBV13 to TRBJ2-5, with D perhaps TRBD2 (5 bases). The CDR3 is 15 amino acids. In germline, CDR1 is PRHDT, CDR2 FYEKMQ (reference sequence). V was clipped by 0 bases and J by 5 bases, with 13 bases between them. The CDR3 nucleotides read TGTGCCAGCAGCTTAGGCCTGGGAGAGACGGAGACCCAGTACTTC. It yields the protein CASSLGLGETETQYF.

The rearrangement uses TRBV9 and TRBJ2-6; TRBD1 matches at 9 bases. The CDR3 extends over 21 amino acids. The germline CDR1 and CDR2 sequences are SGDLS and YYNGEE. Trimming took 0 bases from V and 0 from J; bases not matched to a gene: 13. The CDR3 sequence: CASSVVGTGTITSSGANVLTF. CDR3 DNA: TGTGCCAGCAGCGTAGTAGGGACAGGGACAATTACTAGCTCTGGGGCCAACGTCCTGACTTTC.

This clone has only a few counts. The rearrangement joins TRBV18 to TRBJ1-5, with D possibly matching TRBD1 (6 bases). Per germline, CDR1 KGHSH and CDR2 LQKENI. Between the trimmed V and J ends, which lost 1 base and 0 bases, there was a span of 10 bases. The CDR3 contains 16 residues. CDR3 sequence (DNA): TGTGCCAGCTCACCACAACGACAGGATAGCAATCAGCCCCAGCATTTT. It specifies CASSPQRQDSNQPQHF.

The CDR3 nucleotides are TGTGCCAGCAGCGTAGAGTCAACCGGGACTAGCGGGAGAACAGATACGCAGTATTTT. This codes for CASSVESTGTSGRTDTQYF. The rearrangement links TRBV9 to TRBJ2-3; 14 positions agree with TRBD2. Per the germline V gene, CDR1 is SGDLS and CDR2 is YYNGEE. V was pared by 0 bases and J by 3 bases, with 9 bases of the junction left unmatched. The CDR3 has 19 amino acids.

This sequence joins TRBV28 and TRBJ2-1; 7 nucleotides line up with TRBD2. Germline values: CDR1 MDHEN, CDR2 SYDVKM. CDR3 size: 15 residues. J lost 0 bases, V lost 3 bases, and 2 bases had no gene match. The CDR3 DNA reads as TGTGCCAGCAGTTTGGGGGGGAGCTCCTACAATGAGCAGTTCTTC. It translates to CASSLGGSSYNEQFF.

The chain is built from TRBV13 and TRBJ2-2; D remains ambiguous. V lost 5 bases and J 1 base, leaving 8 bases between the germline ends. The CDR3 is made up of 14 amino acids. The germline gives CDR1 PRHDT, CDR2 FYEKMQ (reference sequence). The CDR3 reads CASSQTVNTGELFF. The CDR3 nucleotides read TGTGCCAGCAGCCAAACAGTGAACACCGGGGAGCTGTTTTTT.

About this clone: Germline and junction disagree at one end, which may indicate a read error. The chain has TRBV5-6 and TRBJ2-7; D is unclear. Germline CDR1 is SGHDT and CDR2 is YYEEEE. CDR3 length equals 13 residues. The CDR3 sequence is CASTLGYSYEQYF. Here the CDR3 DNA reads TGTGCCAGCACCTTGGGTTATTCCTACGAGCAGTACTTC. The full variable domain, in which reference TRBV5-6 and TRBJ2-7 provide the parts outside the CDR3, is DAGVTQSPTHLIKTRGQQVTLRCSPKSGHDTVSWYQQALGQGPQFIFQYYEEEERQRGNFPDRFSGHQFPNYSSELNVNALLLGDSALYLCASTLGYSYEQYFGPGTRLTVT.

This clone is a singleton in its sample. The CDR3 protein is CASSLSAGTVGNTIYF. In DNA, the CDR3 is TGTGCCAGCAGCTTAAGTGCAGGGACAGTTGGAAACACCATATATTTT. The chain is built from TRBV7-9 and TRBJ1-3; 7 bases match TRBD1. Germline-derived CDR1 and CDR2 are SEHNR and FQNEAQ (reference sequence). The CDR3 has 16 residues. V was pared by 2 bases and J by 3 bases, with 7 bases of the junction left unmatched.

The rearrangement joins TRBV5-1 to TRBJ1-3, with D tentatively TRBD1 (6 bases). The CDR3 covers 14 residues. The V gene lost 2 bases and the J gene lost 7 bases, with 13 bases spanning the gap. Germline V lookup: CDR1 SGHRS, CDR2 YFSETQ. CDR3 sequence (DNA): TGCGCCAGCAGCTTCCAGGGGTCCGGGAACACCATATATTTT. Translated, it gives CASSFQGSGNTIYF.

The J gene is TRBJ2-5, the V gene TRBV10-2; 10 bases are a match to TRBD2. Germline lookup yields CDR1 WSHSY and CDR2 SAAADI. The V and J ends lost 10 bases and 7 bases, in that order; junction bases with no gene match: 12. This CDR3 is 14 amino acids long. The CDR3 region has the DNA TGCGCCACCGCTAGCGGGAGAATGATGGGGACCCAGTACTTC. This gives the protein CATASGRMMGTQYF.

The rearrangement links TRBV7-3 to TRBJ2-6; possible D gene TRBD2, 6 bases. The germline V gene encodes CDR1 SGHTA and CDR2 FQGTGA. The CDR3 runs 18 residues. The V and J ends lost 5 bases and 0 bases respectively, with 17 bases between them. The chain's CDR3 is CASSAGAGLVSGANVLTF. CDR3 in DNA: TGTGCCAGCAGCGCCGGTGCGGGGCTCGTCTCTGGGGCCAACGTCCTGACTTTC.

This clone has more than one count but fewer than ten. Other DNA sequences in this sample translate to the same CDR3. V gene TRBV18 combines with J gene TRBJ2-7; 9 nucleotides match TRBD1. Germline CDR1 and CDR2: KGHSH and LQKENI. The CDR3 contains 14 residues. V dropped 3 bases and J dropped 3; count of bases not matched to a gene: 3. CDR3 amino acids: CASSPGTGLYEQYF. In DNA form, the CDR3 reads TGTGCCAGCTCACCGGGGACAGGGCTCTACGAGCAGTACTTC. Complete variable domain (other parts from reference TRBV18 and TRBJ2-7): NAGVMQNPRHLVRRRGQEARLRCSPMKGHSHVYWYRQLPEEGLKFMVYLQKENIIDESGMPKERFSAEFPKEGPSILRIQQVVRGDSAAYFCASSPGTGLYEQYFGPGTRLTVT.

The V call is TRBV6-5, the J call TRBJ1-2; 10 bases map to TRBD1. The trim removed 0 bases at V and 2 bases at J, leaving 3 bases unmatched. The CDR3 extends over 16 amino acids. Per germline, CDR1 MNHEY and CDR2 SVGAGI. The CDR3 region is CASSYSRTGGNYGYTF. CDR3 nucleotides: TGTGCCAGCAGTTACTCGAGGACAGGGGGAAACTATGGCTACACCTTC.

This clone was recorded once. V gene TRBV2 combines with J gene TRBJ1-1; D possibly corresponds to TRBD1 (5 bases). Germline values: CDR1 SNHLY, CDR2 FYNNEI. V shed 4 bases and J shed 1 base, with 7 bases lying between them. The CDR3 has 13 amino acids. CDR3 in DNA: TGTGCCAGCAGTGTGGGGGGGAACACTGAAGCTTTCTTT. Translating gives CASSVGGNTEAFF.

The chain couples TRBV5-4 to TRBJ2-7, with D perhaps matching TRBD2 (6 bases). CDR1 and CDR2 from the germline V gene are SGHNT and YYREEE (reference sequence). The V gene lost 4 bases and the J gene lost 6 bases, with 17 bases spanning the gap. CDR3 length equals 14 residues. CDR3: CASSDLAGRGEQYF. CDR3 nucleotides: TGTGCCAGCAGCGACCTCGCGGGGAGAGGCGAGCAGTACTTC.